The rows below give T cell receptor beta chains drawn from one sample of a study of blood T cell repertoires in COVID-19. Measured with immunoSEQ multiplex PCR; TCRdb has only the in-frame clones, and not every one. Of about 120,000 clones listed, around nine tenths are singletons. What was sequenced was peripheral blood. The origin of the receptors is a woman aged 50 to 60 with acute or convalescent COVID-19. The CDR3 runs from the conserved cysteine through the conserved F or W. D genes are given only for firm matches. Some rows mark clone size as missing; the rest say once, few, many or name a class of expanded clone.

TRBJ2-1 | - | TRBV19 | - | CASSIQGSEQFF | TGTGCCAGTAGTATACAGGGTTCTGAGCAGTTCTTC
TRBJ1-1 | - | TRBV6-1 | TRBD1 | CASSEALDRPGTEAFF | TGTGCCAGCAGTGAAGCCCTGGACAGGCCGGGGACTGAAGCTTTCTTT
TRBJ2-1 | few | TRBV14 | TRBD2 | CASRPGLTPGEQFF | TGTGCCAGCAGGCCGGGACTAACTCCTGGTGAGCAGTTCTTC
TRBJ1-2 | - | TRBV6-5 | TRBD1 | CASSYVGQGDGYTF | TGTGCCAGCAGTTACGTCGGACAGGGGGATGGCTACACCTTC
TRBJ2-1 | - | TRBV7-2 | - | CASSSDSNEQFF | TGTGCCAGCAGCTCCGACTCCAATGAGCAGTTCTTC
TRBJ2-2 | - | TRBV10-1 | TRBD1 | CASSGTGSAGELFF | TGCGCCAGCAGTGGGACAGGGTCGGCCGGGGAGCTGTTTTTT
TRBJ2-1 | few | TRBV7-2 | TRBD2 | CASSLVASGEYEQFF | TGTGCCAGCAGCTTAGTGGCTAGCGGGGAGTACGAGCAGTTCTTC
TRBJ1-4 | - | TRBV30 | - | CAWSKGVREKLFF | TGTGCCTGGAGTAAGGGGGTGCGGGAAAAACTGTTTTTT
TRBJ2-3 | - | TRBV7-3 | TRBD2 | CASSLTISGRTDTQYF | TGTGCCAGCAGCTTAACGATTAGCGGGAGAACAGATACGCAGTATTTT
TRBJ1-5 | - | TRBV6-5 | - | CASSYGGVKGQPQHF | TGTGCCAGCAGTTACGGGGGCGTAAAAGGTCAGCCCCAGCATTTT
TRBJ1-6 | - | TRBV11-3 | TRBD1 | CASSLVSGGKSPLHF | TGTGCCAGCAGCTTAGTCTCAGGGGGAAAATCACCCCTCCACTTT
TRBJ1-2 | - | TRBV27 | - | CASSLSSQVNGYTF | TGTGCCAGCAGTTTATCAAGTCAGGTTAATGGCTACACCTTC
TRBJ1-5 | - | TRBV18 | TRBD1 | CASSPTGVGNQPQHF | TGTGCCAGCTCACCTACAGGGGTGGGCAATCAGCCCCAGCATTTT
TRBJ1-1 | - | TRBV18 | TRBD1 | CASSPRQGAYTEAFF | TGTGCCAGCTCACCCCGACAGGGGGCCTACACTGAAGCTTTCTTT
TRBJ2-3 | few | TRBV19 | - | CASSEEGTDTQYF | TGTGCCAGTAGCGAGGAGGGCACAGATACGCAGTATTTT
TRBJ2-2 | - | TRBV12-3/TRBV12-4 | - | CASQYRNTGELFF | TGTGCCAGCCAATACAGGAACACCGGGGAGCTGTTTTTT
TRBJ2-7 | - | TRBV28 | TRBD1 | CASSFPSDRGREQYF | TGTGCCAGCAGTTTCCCCTCGGACAGGGGGCGAGAGCAGTACTTC
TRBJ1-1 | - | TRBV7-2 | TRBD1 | CASSWYQGVGTEAFF | TGTGCCAGCAGCTGGTACCAGGGGGTAGGCACTGAAGCTTTCTTT
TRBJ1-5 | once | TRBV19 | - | CASSRQRNQPQHF | TGTGCCAGTAGCCGACAGCGAAATCAGCCCCAGCATTTT
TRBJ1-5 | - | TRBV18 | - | CASSPGQLSNQPQHF | TGTGCCAGCTCACCTGGGCAGCTTTCAAATCAGCCCCAGCATTTT
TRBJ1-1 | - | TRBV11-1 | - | CASSLALNTEAFF | TGTGCCAGCAGCTTAGCGCTAAACACTGAAGCTTTCTTT
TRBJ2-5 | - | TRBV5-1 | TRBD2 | CASSLGSGGTPQETQYF | TGCGCCAGCAGCTTGGGTAGCGGGGGGACCCCCCAAGAGACCCAGTACTTC
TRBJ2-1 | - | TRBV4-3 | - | CASSQDFAGAGDEQFF | TGCGCCAGCAGCCAAGACTTTGCAGGGGCCGGGGATGAGCAGTTCTTC
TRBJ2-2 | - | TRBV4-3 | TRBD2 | CASSQVVLAGRTGELFF | TGCGCCAGCAGCCAAGTAGTTCTAGCGGGAAGGACCGGGGAGCTGTTTTTT
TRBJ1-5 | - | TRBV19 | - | CASERGEGYQPQHF | TGTGCCAGTGAAAGAGGGGAGGGCTATCAGCCCCAGCATTTT
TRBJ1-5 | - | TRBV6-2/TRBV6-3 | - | CASSTRDYDNQPQHF | TGTGCCAGCAGTACCCGGGACTATGACAATCAGCCCCAGCATTTT
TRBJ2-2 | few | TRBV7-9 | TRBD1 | CASSLRDRGITGELFF | TGTGCCAGCAGCCTACGGGACAGGGGAATCACCGGGGAGCTGTTTTTT
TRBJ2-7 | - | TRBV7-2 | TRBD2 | CASSSPQREGFWGGFEQYF | TGTGCCAGCAGCTCGCCACAGCGGGAGGGCTTCTGGGGGGGTTTCGAGCAGTACTTC
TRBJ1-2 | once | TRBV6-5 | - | CASSPVGGRGGYTF | TGTGCCAGCAGCCCCGTAGGAGGAAGGGGGGGCTACACCTTC
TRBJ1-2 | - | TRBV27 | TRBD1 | CASSLQAGGDGYTF | TGTGCCAGCAGTTTACAAGCAGGGGGCGATGGCTACACCTTC